Following are 17 T cell receptor beta chains from one sample sequenced in a study of metastatic and nonmetastatic thyroid tumors. Before thyroid surgery, none of the patients had received any treatment. TCRdb reassembled clones from the PCR reads with MiXCR. Of about 36,000 clones in the sample, less than 25% were seen once. What was sequenced was blood. The receptor set was obtained from a female donor with papillary thyroid cancer or a benign thyroid nodule (not recorded which). Some clones in this sample may be carry-over from other donors' samples.

The rearrangement uses TRBV3-1 and TRBJ1-2; D is unresolved. This CDR3 region has 13 residues. Trimming took 3 bases from V and 2 from J, leaving 7 bases between them. Germline V lookup: CDR1 LGHDT, CDR2 YNNKEL (reference sequence). For the CDR3, the DNA is TGTGCCAGCAGCCATGGCAGGAACTATGGCTACACCTTC. Translated, it gives CASSHGRNYGYTF.

This clone was counted at least ten times. The chain has TRBV2 and TRBJ2-4; D is perhaps TRBD1 or TRBD2 (5 bases each). The V end was cut by 4 bases, the J end by 1 base, with 8 bases between. The germline V gene encodes CDR1 SNHLY and CDR2 FYNNEI. The CDR3 loop spans 14 amino acids. This CDR3 is CASSVEGAKNIQYF. The CDR3 DNA is TGTGCCAGCAGTGTTGAGGGGGCCAAAAACATTCAGTACTTC.

This clone was picked up many times. The J gene is TRBJ2-7, the V gene TRBV3-1; 7 nucleotides line up with TRBD1. CDR1 and CDR2 from the germline V gene are LGHDT and YNNKEL (reference sequence). The CDR3 contains 13 residues. Trimming cost V 4 bases and J 3 bases; bases outside gene matches: 3. CDR3 nucleotides: TGTGCCAGCAGCCCAGGGGGAAACTACGAGCAGTACTTC. Translated, it gives CASSPGGNYEQYF.

This clone was counted at least ten times. The V call is TRBV12-5, the J call TRBJ1-2; 9 nucleotides line up with TRBD1. The CDR3 runs to 17 residues. Germline loops: CDR1 LGHNT, CDR2 FRNRAP. J lost 4 bases, V lost 1 base, and 10 bases had no gene match. The CDR3 nucleotides are TGTGCTAGTGGTTTGGCAAGGACAGGGGACGAGAGCTATGGCTACACCTTC. It encodes CASGLARTGDESYGYTF.

This clone was seen a handful of times. This may be a read error, as it is one base from a much larger clone. The V gene is TRBV20-1, the J gene TRBJ2-5, with 7 nucleotides matching TRBD2. The CDR3 spans 12 residues. Trimming removed 8 bases from V and 7 bases from J; junction bases left unmatched: 10. Germline V lookup: CDR1 DFQATT, CDR2 SNEGSKA (reference sequence). Written as DNA, the CDR3 is TGCAGTTGCGGGGAGGGTTCGGGGACCCAGTACTTC. Translated: CSCGEGSGTQYF.

The genes are TRBV25-1 and TRBJ2-7; possibly TRBD1 for D (6 bases). Trimming removed 4 bases from V and 2 bases from J, with 9 bases in between. The CDR3 has 13 amino acids. Germline values: CDR1 MGHDK, CDR2 SYGVNS. The CDR3 nucleotides read TGTGCCAGCAGTGGGACAGTAACCTACGAGCAGTACTTC. This encodes CASSGTVTYEQYF.

The rearrangement joins TRBV20-1 to TRBJ1-2, with a tentative D call TRBD1 (5 bases). The CDR3 is made up of 15 amino acids. CDR1 and CDR2 (germline): DFQATT, SNEGSKA (reference sequence). V lost 6 bases and J 0 bases, leaving 17 bases between the germline ends. The DNA for the CDR3 is TGCAGTGCCGGAGGCAGCAGCAGGGCTAACTATGGCTACACCTTC. The encoded protein is CSAGGSSRANYGYTF.

The chain recombines TRBV5-4 with TRBJ2-7, with TRBD1 identical over 7 bases. In germline, CDR1 is SGHNT, CDR2 YYREEE (reference sequence). Trimming cost V 3 bases and J 0 bases; bases outside gene matches: 6. The CDR3 is 15 amino acids. CDR3 DNA sequence: TGTGCCAGCAGCTCAGCCGGGACAGACTCCTACGAGCAGTACTTC. Translated, it gives CASSSAGTDSYEQYF.

The V and J genes are TRBV20-1 and TRBJ2-7; D gene uncertain. Trimming removed 1 base from V and 4 bases from J, with 11 bases in between. The CDR3 loop spans 13 amino acids. The germline CDR1 and CDR2 sequences are DFQATT and SNEGSKA (reference sequence). CDR3: CSARGSTAYEQYF. The CDR3 nucleotides read TGCAGTGCTAGAGGGAGTACTGCATACGAGCAGTACTTC.

This clone was detected ten times or more. V and J are TRBV5-1 and TRBJ2-3; D perhaps matches TRBD1 (5 bases). The CDR3 is made up of 14 amino acids. V gave up 6 bases and J gave up 0 bases, with 11 bases separating them. The V gene's germline CDR1 is SGHRS and CDR2 YFSETQ. The CDR3 region is CASTQQGSTDTQYF. CDR3 DNA sequence: TGCGCCAGCACTCAGCAGGGCAGCACAGATACGCAGTATTTT.

Ten or more counts support this clone. The chain carries TRBV4-1 and TRBJ2-5, with 7 bases identical to TRBD2. V shed 4 bases and J 5 bases; nucleotides not matched to a gene: 7. CDR3 size: 14 residues. From germline, CDR1 is MGHRA and CDR2 YSYEKL. The CDR3 DNA sequence: TGCGCCAGCAGCCGACCGGGACTAAGGGAGACCCAGTACTTC. Amino acids: CASSRPGLRETQYF.

This chain links TRBV29-1 with TRBJ2-3; D not resolved. The CDR3 covers 12 residues. V was pared by 6 bases and J by 4 bases, with 11 bases between. The germline V gene encodes CDR1 SQVTM and CDR2 ANQGSEA. This chain's CDR3 is CSVLMAADTQYF. Written as DNA, the CDR3 is TGCAGCGTCCTGATGGCCGCAGATACGCAGTATTTT.

At least ten counts were recorded for this clone. This chain uses TRBV12-3 or TRBV12-4 with TRBJ2-6; D gene ambiguous. This CDR3 region has 14 residues. The germline V and J ends were trimmed by 6 bases and 0 bases, with 6 bases remaining between them. This CDR3 reads CASSLLSGANVLTF. CDR3 nucleotide sequence: TGTGCCAGCAGCCTACTCTCTGGGGCCAACGTCCTGACTTTC.

This clone turned up a few times. Given a much more abundant clone one base away, this may be a read error. The same CDR3 arises from other DNA sequences in this sample as well. The chain has TRBV29-1 and TRBJ2-3, with 8 bases matching TRBD2. Germline trimming cut 8 bases from V and 6 bases from J; bases unmatched to any gene: 13. CDR1 is SQVTM and CDR2 is ANQGSEA in the germline V gene. This CDR3 comprises 14 residues. CDR3 sequence: CSSLPGGVTDTQYF. CDR3 in DNA: TGCAGCTCTCTGCCGGGGGGGGTCACGGATACGCAGTATTTT.

This clone was detected ten times or more. The chain is built from TRBV5-1 and TRBJ2-7; tentatively, D is TRBD2 (6 bases). Germline values: CDR1 SGHRS, CDR2 YFSETQ. Trimming cost V 4 bases and J 2 bases, with 10 bases left between them. This CDR3 contains 13 residues. This CDR3 reads CASSPDYTYEQYF. The CDR3 nucleotides read TGCGCCAGCAGCCCGGACTATACCTACGAGCAGTACTTC.

This clone was counted many times. The gene calls are TRBV7-9 and TRBJ2-1; D remains unclear. This CDR3 has 15 residues. V lost 4 bases and J lost 5, with 15 bases in between. The germline CDR1 and CDR2 sequences are SEHNR and FQNEAQ (reference sequence). CDR3 in amino acids: CASSSPSVKDNEQFF. CDR3 bases: TGTGCCAGCAGCTCCCCCTCAGTAAAAGACAATGAGCAGTTCTTC.

The sample holds a few counts of this clone. This chain uses TRBV4-1 with TRBJ2-2; 12 bases line up with TRBD2. V dropped 2 bases and J dropped 4; count of bases not matched to a gene: 2. Germline assignment: CDR1 MGHRA and CDR2 YSYEKL. The CDR3 length is 16 residues. CDR3 loop: CASSQPGLAGTGELFF. In DNA form, the CDR3 reads TGCGCCAGCAGCCAACCGGGACTAGCGGGCACCGGGGAGCTGTTTTTT.